This TCR beta chain is drawn from a study of blood T cell repertoires in COVID-19. Study in general: The origin of the acute and convalescent COVID-19 samples was the United States, Italy and Spain. T cells, B-cell-depleted T cells, or PBMCs provided the cDNA or gDNA that served as material.

This clone was seen a handful of times. The authors' processing: Amplifying reference gene primers gave estimates of nucleated cell counts. Sequenced by immunoSEQ multiplex PCR; TCRdb stores in-frame clones only, minus some. V, J and clone size were drawn from that table, and D and trimming were deduced from the DNA. The sample has about 140,000 clones, about nine tenths seen once. The CDR3 contains 16 residues. The V gene end was trimmed by 5 bases and the J gene end by 6 bases; junction bases not matched to a gene: 7. The germline V gene encodes CDR1 KGHSH and CDR2 LQKENI. The chain has TRBV18 and TRBJ1-6; 10 nucleotides match TRBD1. Sample: peripheral blood. The clonotype originates from a man aged 50 to 59 with active or convalescent COVID-19. DNA of the CDR3: TGTGCCAGCTCATCGGGACAGGGGAGTAGTAATTCACCCCTCCACTTT. Protein product: CASSSGQGSSNSPLHF.